This is a list of T cell receptor beta chains from one sample in a study of blood T cell repertoires in COVID-19. The data were produced by immunoSEQ multiplex PCR, yet TCRdb's version contains in-frame clones alone and is incomplete. The sample shows 300,000 to 400,000 clones, about nine tenths of them seen only once. Sequences were obtained from peripheral blood. These receptors were collected from a man aged 25 to 40 with COVID-19, enrolled during active disease. Each CDR3 is given without its conserved first and last residue. Each record gives: clone size, V gene, CDR3 protein. Some rows have no size entry. The others give once, few or many, or a class for an expanded clone.

>.|TRBV24-1
ATSDSSGRSTGELF
>.|TRBV6-6
ASTKGQINNSPLH
>.|TRBV28
ATFGAPYGYT
>few|TRBV3-1/TRBV3-2
ASSLRDSYGYT
>few|TRBV7-2
ASSLEPGLKGEKLF
>.|TRBV21-1
ASRKGGASSYEQY
>.|TRBV13
ASSIAAGNEKLF
>.|TRBV18
ASSPPNRGLTEAF
>.|TRBV28
ASSSYLGAGNEKLF
>few|TRBV6-5
ASSYYRGRETQY
>.|TRBV7-9
ASSLWSSGTDTQY
>.|TRBV18
ASSPFDRYTGELF
>few|TRBV27
ASRLGSGRFNEQF
>.|TRBV5-1
ASSVETAWGLTMNTEAF
>once|TRBV2
ASRQGTNTGELF
>.|TRBV28
ASSLVQIAGGTDTQY
>.|TRBV7-2
ASSRQGNTEAF
>.|TRBV19
ASSPTGVKETQY